These T cell receptor beta chains were read from a single sample in a study of shared T cell receptors in the human thymus. The protocol was immunoSEQ multiplex PCR, while the TCRdb copy is restricted to in-frame clones and leaves out a portion. Here the sample spans over 450,000 clones, 70% to 80% being singletons. The same sample was also studied in work on human thymus T cells.

The sequencing sample was made of thymocytes. These receptors originate from a boy under two years old with a congenital heart defect. The CDR3 runs from the conserved cysteine through the conserved F or W. Each record gives: J gene, clone size, V gene, D gene, CDR3 DNA, CDR3 protein. A D gene is named only where the DNA matches it firmly. Clone size, where shown, is once, few, many, or a class for clones that have expanded.

TRBJ2-6 . TRBV7-9 TRBD1 TGTGCCAGCAGCTTAGGGGGACAGGAGCGGGCCAACGTCCTGACTTTC CASSLGGQERANVLTF
TRBJ2-1 . TRBV15 . TGTGCCACCAGCCCACGTCAGGGGCCGTCGGGCAATGAGCAGTTCTTC CATSPRQGPSGNEQFF
TRBJ2-1 . TRBV5-1 . TGCGCCAGCAGCTTGGCCCTCTCCCGGAAGGGGAATGAGCAGTTCTTC CASSLALSRKGNEQFF
TRBJ1-2 . TRBV27 . TGTGCCAGCAGGAGGTCGCGCGGCTATGGCTACACCTTC CASRRSRGYGYTF
TRBJ2-7 once TRBV10-3 . TGTGCCACGGCCCCCCACGGGGGGCGCTCCTACGAGCAGTACTTC CATAPHGGRSYEQYF
TRBJ2-7 . TRBV6-4 TRBD1 TGTGCCAGCAAGGACAGGGGGCGGCACCCCTACGAGCAGTACTTC CASKDRGRHPYEQYF
TRBJ2-2 . TRBV19 TRBD2 TGTGCCAGTACCGCAACTAGCGGAGCTACCGGGGAGCTGTTTTTT CASTATSGATGELFF
TRBJ2-6 few TRBV4-3 TRBD1 TGCGCCAGCAGCCAAGAGGACAGGTGGTTTGGGGCCAACGTCCTGACTTTC CASSQEDRWFGANVLTF
TRBJ2-1 . TRBV5-4 . TGTGCCACCGAGGGGGGAGGGAATGAGCAGTTCTTC CATEGGGNEQFF
TRBJ2-7 . TRBV4-1 . TGCGCCAGCAGCCAGAAGAAGCTAGGACTTCAAATCTCCTACGAGCAGTACTTC CASSQKKLGLQISYEQYF
TRBJ2-7 . TRBV4-1 . TGCGCCAGCAGCCAGACACCGGGGGAGGACTCGTCTTACGAGCAGTACTTC CASSQTPGEDSSYEQYF
TRBJ2-1 . TRBV27 . TGTGCCAGCAGTTTAGGGACTGTATACAATGAGCAGTTCTTC CASSLGTVYNEQFF
TRBJ2-1 . TRBV5-6 . TGTGCCAGCAGCCCCATATTAACTTCTGATGAGCAGTTCTTC CASSPILTSDEQFF
TRBJ1-2 once TRBV25-1 . TGTGCCAGCAGTGAACACTCAGGGTCAGGTAACTATGGCTACACCTTC CASSEHSGSGNYGYTF
TRBJ1-2 . TRBV28 TRBD1 TGTGCCAGCAGGACGCGAGGGACAGACTATAACTATGGCTACACCTTC CASRTRGTDYNYGYTF
TRBJ1-5 once TRBV5-6 . TGTGCCAGCAGCTTGAGGAGGGGAAGGCTCAATCAGCCCCAGCATTTT CASSLRRGRLNQPQHF
TRBJ1-1 few TRBV2 . TGTGCCAGCAGTGAAGTGTGGCAGTTGAACACTGAAGCTTTCTTT CASSEVWQLNTEAFF
TRBJ2-1 . TRBV19 TRBD2 TGTGCCAGTAGTATCTCCCCAAAGCGGGAAGACAATGAGCAGTTCTTC CASSISPKREDNEQFF
TRBJ2-7 once TRBV30 TRBD1 TGTGCCTGGAGGACTAACAGGGGGCCCTACGAGCAGTACTTC CAWRTNRGPYEQYF
TRBJ2-2 . TRBV4-1 TRBD1 TGCGCCAGCAGCCAAGGACAGGGGGGGACCGGGGAGCTGTTTTTT CASSQGQGGTGELFF
TRBJ2-1 . TRBV28 . TGTGCCAGCAGTTGTGGGGACAACTCCTACAATGAGCAGTTCTTC CASSCGDNSYNEQFF
TRBJ2-7 . TRBV7-9 . TGTGCCAGCAGCCTCCGACCGACAGGCTTCTCCTACGAGCAGTACTTC CASSLRPTGFSYEQYF
TRBJ2-7 . TRBV30 TRBD2 TGTGCCTGGAGCACTAGCGGGAACTGGAGCTCCTACGAGCAGTACTTC CAWSTSGNWSSYEQYF
TRBJ2-7 . TRBV6-1 . TGTGCCAGCAGTGAAAGAGGGTGGCCGAGGGCGGCTCTGGTCAGCTCCTACGAGCAGTACTTC CASSERGWPRAALVSSYEQYF
TRBJ1-1 . TRBV30 TRBD1 TGTGCCTGGAGTGTACCCAGGACAGGGACCATGAACACTGAAGCTTTCTTT CAWSVPRTGTMNTEAFF
TRBJ2-2 . TRBV5-1 . TGCGCCAGCAGCTTGGAATCCGCGAACACCGGGGAGCTGTTTTTT CASSLESANTGELFF
TRBJ1-1 . TRBV6-6 . TGTGCCAGCATAGGACGACAGAAACTGAACACTGAAGCTTTCTTT CASIGRQKLNTEAFF
TRBJ2-1 . TRBV4-3 TRBD2 TGCGCCAGCAGCCAAGATTTTAGCGGGAGACGGAATGAGCAGTTCTTC CASSQDFSGRRNEQFF
TRBJ1-2 . TRBV19 . TGTGCCAGTAGTATCCAGGACAGAGTGGGTGGCTACACCTTC CASSIQDRVGGYTF
TRBJ2-7 . TRBV10-1 TRBD2 TGCGCCAGCAGCGAGACGCGGGAGGTGGGTTACGAGCAGTACTTC CASSETREVGYEQYF
TRBJ2-7 . TRBV9 . TGTGCCAGCAGCGTAGGGACAGCGCCGACCTACGAGCAGTACTTC CASSVGTAPTYEQYF
TRBJ1-2 . TRBV5-6 . TGTGCCAGCAGATCGGGACACCTGAGACTTAACTATGGCTACACCTTC CASRSGHLRLNYGYTF
TRBJ2-3 . TRBV6-1 TRBD1 TGTGCCACGGGACAGGCGGGAGATACGCAGTATTTT CATGQAGDTQYF
TRBJ1-4 . TRBV19 . TGTGCCAGTAGTACAACGACCGGGTCGAGAGAAAAACTGTTTTTT CASSTTTGSREKLFF
TRBJ1-2 . TRBV25-1 . TGTGCCAGCACCCAGGGGAGTGGCTACACCTTC CASTQGSGYTF
TRBJ1-2 few TRBV7-9 . TGTGCCAGCAGCCGGACGCCGGACAGCAACTATGGCTACACCTTC CASSRTPDSNYGYTF
TRBJ2-7 . TRBV4-3 TRBD2 TGCGCCAGCAGCCAAGAGGATGGGCCTAGCGGGTCCTCCTACGAGCAGTACTTC CASSQEDGPSGSSYEQYF
TRBJ2-3 few TRBV25-1 TRBD1 TGTGCCAGCAGTGATTCCCGGGACAGGGTTGTCACAGATACGCAGTATTTT CASSDSRDRVVTDTQYF
TRBJ2-7 . TRBV28 TRBD2 TGTGCCAGCGGTAGCGGGGTCAGCTCCTACGAGCAGTACTTC CASGSGVSSYEQYF
TRBJ2-7 . TRBV4-1 . TGCGCCAGCAGCCAAGATCGCAAAAGGGGTGTAGCAGGGAGGTCGGACGAGCAGTACTTC CASSQDRKRGVAGRSDEQYF
TRBJ2-3 . TRBV29-1 TRBD2 TGCAGCGTTCCACCAAGGACTAGCGGGGATCGCACAGATACGCAGTATTTT CSVPPRTSGDRTDTQYF
TRBJ2-7 few TRBV29-1 . TGCAGCGTTGAAGATCAGGCTGAGCAGTACTTC CSVEDQAEQYF
TRBJ2-5 once TRBV7-7 TRBD1 TGTGCTAGCAGCAAGGACAGGGTTGAGACCCAGTACTTC CASSKDRVETQYF
TRBJ1-3 . TRBV29-1 . TGCAGCGTTCAGGACAGAGGAAACACCATATATTTT CSVQDRGNTIYF
TRBJ2-7 . TRBV5-1 TRBD2 TGCGCCAGCAGCCCGGCGGGGGGGGCTGCAGAGCAGTACTTC CASSPAGGAAEQYF
TRBJ2-1 once TRBV15 TRBD2 TGTGCCACCGGCTTGGGGAGGGCCTGGAATGAGCAGTTCTTC CATGLGRAWNEQFF
TRBJ2-5 . TRBV5-4 TRBD2 TGTGCCAGCAGCCGGGCGGGTCTAGCGGGAGGGCCGGACCAAGAGACCCAGTACTTC CASSRAGLAGGPDQETQYF
TRBJ2-5 . TRBV6-5 . TGTGCCAGCAGTTACTCGAGATGGTCGGGAGAGCAGACCCAGTACTTC CASSYSRWSGEQTQYF
TRBJ2-7 once TRBV27 TRBD1 TGTGCCAGCAGCGTATGGGACAGGCGATACTACGAGCAGTACTTC CASSVWDRRYYEQYF
TRBJ2-1 . TRBV5-1 TRBD2 TGCGCCAGCAGCCCGGGGGGGCGGGAGGGCCTCTTGCGGAATGAGCAGTTCTTC CASSPGGREGLLRNEQFF
TRBJ1-1 . TRBV5-4 . TGTGCCAGCAGCTTGGACAAGAACACTGAAGCTTTCTTT CASSLDKNTEAFF